This T cell receptor (beta chain) was found in a study of vaccination and CD4 T cells after COVID-19. On the study more broadly: Everyone enrolled got two doses of BNT162b2 or mRNA-1273 vaccine.

Trimming shortened V by 5 bases and J by 5 bases, and 15 bases separated the two germline ends. The CDR3 runs 14 residues. Germline V gene data show CDR1 as MNHNS and CDR2 as SASEGT. Stated treatment: approximately 11-day PBMC culture with coronavirus spike peptide pools or control peptides (ViraFEST assay). In regard to this clonotype: Its target is not known.

The assay that was used to sequence DNA from cultured CD4+ T cells was the Oncomine TCR Beta short-read assay. TCRdb fed the PCR reads into MiXCR, producing one record per CDR3 protein. The sample contains 10,000 to 13,000 distinct CDR3 sequences, 64% of which appear only once. This chain uses TRBV6-1 with TRBJ2-5; a weak D match, TRBD1 (6 bases). The clonotype originates from a human donor who had recovered from COVID-19. Sequencing was done on a sample of CD4+ T cells from blood, cultured in vitro. The CDR3 region has the DNA TGTGCCAGCAGTACAGGGCCATTAGGGGAGACCCAGTACTTC. Translation: CASSTGPLGETQYF.